This TCR beta chain came from a study of Tregs in tolerant kidney transplant recipients. Study results and caveats: Validation in larger populations is needed because few patients were studied.

Profiling relied on immunoSEQ multiplex PCR, and the TCRdb table lists in-frame clones only, not all of them. Seen in this sample are about 2,000 clones; the ten most common clones hold 15% to 20%. According to its frequency, this clone is medium-sized. Its specificity is unknown. With the read ending 3 residues before the CDR3 end, the germline J gene is used to fill in that end. The CDR3 runs 15 residues. Trimming left V 7 bases short and J 0 bases short, with 13 bases between. Per the germline V gene, CDR1 is MNHEY and CDR2 is SVGEGT. CFSE-labeled recipient PBMCs were cultured approximately 6 days with irradiated graft donor PBMCs, then FACS-sorted.

The chain is built from TRBV6-2 or TRBV6-3 and TRBJ2-1; TRBD1 might be the D (6 bases). This receptor was taken from a human patient who received a combined kidney and bone marrow transplant. The sequences come from CD4+ T cells from blood cultured with allogeneic cells, collected before the transplant. The DNA read from the CDR3 is TGTGCCAGCAAACCTTGGACAGACTCCTACAATGAG. This encodes CASKPWTDSYNE. Given in full, the CDR3 is CASKPWTDSYNEQFF.